This T cell receptor (beta chain) originates from a study of response to subunit inactivated influenza vaccine. Study-wide results and caveats: Authors suggested each seasonal influenza vaccination recruits few new T cells.

Each CDR3 protein gets one entry after TCRdb re-called the RT-PCR reads with MiXCR. The sample lists about 800,000 distinct CDR3 sequences, 21% occurring once. Per germline, CDR1 DFQATT and CDR2 SNEGSKA (reference sequence). The CDR3 sequence is 14 residues long. The trim removed 7 bases at V and 3 bases at J, leaving 11 bases unmatched. About this clonotype: Its antigen is as yet unknown.

The origin of this receptor is a man aged 45-60 years who received an inactivated influenza vaccine. The chain recombines TRBV20-1 with TRBJ2-5, with 7 bases fitting TRBD2. The material sequenced was PBMCs from blood, taken approximately 5 days after vaccination. The CDR3 sequence: CSVRRERGKETQYF. CDR3 DNA: TGCAGTGTTCGCCGGGAGCGGGGAAAAGAGACCCAGTACTTC.